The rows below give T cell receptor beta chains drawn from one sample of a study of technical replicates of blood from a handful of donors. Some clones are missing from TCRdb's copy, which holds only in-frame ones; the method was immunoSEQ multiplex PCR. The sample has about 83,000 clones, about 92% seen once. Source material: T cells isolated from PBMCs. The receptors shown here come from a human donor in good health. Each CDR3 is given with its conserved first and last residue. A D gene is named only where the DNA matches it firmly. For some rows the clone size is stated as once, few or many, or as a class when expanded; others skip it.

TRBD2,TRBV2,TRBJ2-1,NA,CASRGGTQDNEQFF,TGTGCCAGCAGGGGAGGGACTCAGGACAATGAGCAGTTCTTC
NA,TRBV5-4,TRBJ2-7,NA,CASSNRQQKNYEQYF,TGTGCCAGCAGCAATCGACAGCAGAAAAACTACGAGCAGTACTTC
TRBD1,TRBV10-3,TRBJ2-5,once,CAISEFLGQKETQYF,TGTGCCATCAGTGAGTTCTTGGGACAGAAAGAGACCCAGTACTTC
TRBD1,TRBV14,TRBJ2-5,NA,CASSKRQGGETQYF,TGTGCCAGCAGCAAAAGACAGGGTGGGGAGACCCAGTACTTC
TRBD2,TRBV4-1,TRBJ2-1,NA,CASSHPGLAGGPGYNEQFF,TGCGCCAGCAGCCATCCGGGACTAGCGGGGGGGCCGGGGTACAATGAGCAGTTCTTC
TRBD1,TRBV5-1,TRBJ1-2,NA,CASSKGQGGEGYTF,TGCGCCAGCAGCAAGGGACAGGGAGGAGAAGGCTACACCTTC
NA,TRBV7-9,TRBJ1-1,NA,CASSLAVPSLESEAFF,TGTGCCAGCAGCTTAGCCGTTCCGTCTTTAGAAAGTGAAGCTTTCTTT
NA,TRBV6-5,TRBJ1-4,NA,CASSLGLNEKLFF,TGTGCCAGCAGTTTGGGCCTAAATGAAAAACTGTTTTTT
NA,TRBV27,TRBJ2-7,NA,CASSTSYEQYF,TGTGCCAGCAGTACTTCCTACGAGCAGTACTTC
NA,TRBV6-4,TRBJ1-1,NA,CASSRQSNTEAFF,TGTGCCAGCAGTCGACAGTCGAACACTGAAGCTTTCTTT
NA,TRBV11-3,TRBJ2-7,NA,CASSLSQGPAHEQYF,TGTGCCAGCAGCTTGTCGCAGGGGCCAGCCCACGAGCAGTACTTC
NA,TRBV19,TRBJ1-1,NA,CASKEWQANTEAFF,TGTGCCAGTAAAGAGTGGCAGGCGAACACTGAAGCTTTCTTT
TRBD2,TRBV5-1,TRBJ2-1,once,CASSFSGGASNEQFF,TGCGCCAGCAGCTTTAGCGGGGGGGCGAGCAATGAGCAGTTCTTC
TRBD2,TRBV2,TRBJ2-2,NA,CASSAPGLENTGELFF,TGTGCCAGCAGTGCCCCGGGACTAGAGAACACCGGGGAGCTGTTTTTT
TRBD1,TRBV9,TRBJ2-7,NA,CASSETQGSPMVEQYF,TGTGCCAGCAGCGAAACACAGGGGTCTCCCATGGTCGAGCAGTACTTC
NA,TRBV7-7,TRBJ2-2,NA,CASSRLASPNTGELFF,TGTGCCAGCAGCCGCCTGGCTAGCCCCAACACCGGGGAGCTGTTTTTT
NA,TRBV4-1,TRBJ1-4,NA,CASRPPGSRNEKLFF,TGCGCCAGCAGACCCCCAGGGTCCCGAAATGAAAAACTGTTTTTT